The 28 T cell receptor beta chains given below trace back to one sample, sequenced in a study of graft-versus-host responses after intestinal transplantation. The assay was immunoSEQ multiplex PCR, and TCRdb's table has in-frame clones only and misses some. The sample holds roughly 80,000 clones, around 92% seen once. This material consisted of PBMCs, taken 98 days after intestinal transplantation. These receptors originate from a human patient who received an intestinal transplant, so some T cells may come from the graft donor.

The chain recombines TRBV4-1 with TRBJ2-3, with 14 bases identical to TRBD2. The CDR3 totals 16 residues. CDR1 MGHRA and CDR2 YSYEKL come from the germline V gene. Losses at the gene ends were 5 bases for V and 1 base for J; bases not matched to a gene: 2. The CDR3 reads CASSLGLAGGTDTQYF. The CDR3 DNA sequence: TGCGCCAGCAGCTTGGGACTAGCGGGAGGCACAGATACGCAGTATTTT.

The chain employs TRBV15 and TRBJ2-7; tentative D call: TRBD2 (5 bases). The length of the CDR3 is 15 residues. Germline V gene data show CDR1 as LNHNV and CDR2 as YYDKDF (reference sequence). The V end lost 0 bases, the J end lost 6 bases, and 15 bases lay between the germline ends. The CDR3 region is CATSRDWTDTTEQYF. For the CDR3, the DNA is TGTGCCACCAGCAGAGATTGGACTGACACTACCGAGCAGTACTTC.

This CDR3 reads CATKAGETDTQYF. CDR3 DNA: TGTGCCACCAAGGCGGGAGAAACAGATACGCAGTATTTT. The V call is TRBV15, the J call TRBJ2-3, with 7 positions matching TRBD2. Germline V gene lookup returns CDR1 LNHNV and CDR2 YYDKDF (reference sequence). Trimming at V came to 7 bases and at J to 3 bases, leaving 4 bases not matched to a gene. The CDR3 consists of 13 residues.

This chain links TRBV5-4 with TRBJ2-5; 7 bases fit TRBD1. Trimming cost V 5 bases and J 2 bases; bases outside gene matches: 12. This CDR3 has 16 residues. Germline CDR1 and CDR2: SGHNT and YYREEE (reference sequence). CDR3 residues: CASSSHGQVWQETQYF. The CDR3 DNA reads TGTGCCAGCAGTTCTCACGGACAGGTTTGGCAAGAGACCCAGTACTTC. The whole variable domain, remainder taken from reference TRBV5-4 and TRBJ2-5, is ETGVTQSPTHLIKTRGQQVTLRCSSQSGHNTVSWYQQALGQGPQFIFQYYREEENGRGNFPPRFSGLQFPNYSSELNVNALELDDSALYLCASSSHGQVWQETQYFGPGTRLLVL.

The genes are TRBV29-1 and TRBJ1-4; D is possibly TRBD1 (6 bases). V lost 5 bases and J lost 8, with 15 bases in between. CDR3 length: 13 residues. The germline gives CDR1 SQVTM, CDR2 ANQGSEA. CDR3 coding DNA: TGCAGCGTTCGGGGGGCGCGGGACGAAAAACTGTTTTTT. Translated, it gives CSVRGARDEKLFF.

The chain carries TRBV30 and TRBJ1-3; D not certain. Trimming pared 3 bases from V and 2 bases from J, leaving 8 bases between. In germline, CDR1 is GTSNPN, CDR2 SVGIG (reference sequence). The CDR3 has 13 amino acids. CDR3 in DNA: TGTGCCTGGAGATCAGCCCCTGGAAACACCATATATTTT. The encoded protein is CAWRSAPGNTIYF.

The chain is built from TRBV2 and TRBJ2-6; the match to TRBD2 covers 13 bases. After removal of 8 bases from V and 3 bases from J, the junction contained 4 bases not matched to a gene. From germline, CDR1 is SNHLY and CDR2 FYNNEI. This CDR3 region has 16 residues. In DNA, the CDR3 is TGTGCCAGCCTAGGACTAGCGGGGGTTGGGGCCAACGTCCTGACTTTC. Translated: CASLGLAGVGANVLTF.

The V gene is TRBV9, the J gene TRBJ2-2; no definite D call. V dropped 0 bases and J dropped 9 bases, with 9 bases sitting between them. Germline CDR1 is SGDLS and CDR2 is YYNGEE. The CDR3 contains 13 residues. This CDR3 reads CASSVDGSRELFF. The CDR3 DNA follows: TGTGCCAGCAGCGTAGATGGGTCGAGGGAGCTGTTTTTT.

A single count supports this clone. The chain carries TRBV2 and TRBJ2-3; a possible D gene is TRBD2 (6 bases). The V and J ends lost 0 bases and 1 base respectively, with 8 bases between them. CDR1 is SNHLY and CDR2 is FYNNEI in the germline V gene. The CDR3 contains 15 residues. The CDR3 loop is CASSEAGGRTDTQYF. The CDR3 DNA reads TGTGCCAGCAGTGAAGCCGGGGGTCGCACAGATACGCAGTATTTT.

The chain recombines TRBV5-1 with TRBJ2-5; D perhaps matches TRBD2 (5 bases). V lost 4 bases to trimming and J lost 5 bases, with 12 bases between them. Germline V gives CDR1 SGHRS, CDR2 YFSETQ. The CDR3 covers 13 residues. CDR3 nucleotide sequence: TGCGCCAGCAGCGCCACTAGGCTGGAGACCCAGTACTTC. It codes for CASSATRLETQYF.

This rearrangement joins TRBV5-4 to TRBJ2-1; weak D call: TRBD2 (6 bases). This CDR3 is 15 amino acids long. Germline values: CDR1 SGHNT, CDR2 YYREEE (reference sequence). Trimming removed 4 bases at V and 3 bases at J, with 14 bases between. The CDR3 nucleotides are TGTGCCAGCAGCCCCACTGGCGGGGACTACAATGAGCAGTTCTTC. Its translation: CASSPTGGDYNEQFF.

The V and J genes are TRBV9 and TRBJ2-1; TRBD1 agrees at 7 bases. The trim removed 4 bases at V and 7 bases at J, leaving 8 bases unmatched. The germline V gene has CDR1 SGDLS and CDR2 YYNGEE. The CDR3 extends over 14 amino acids. The CDR3 reads CASSSRQGENEQFF. DNA for the CDR3: TGTGCCAGCAGCTCACGACAGGGAGAAAATGAGCAGTTCTTC.

In its sample, this clone was seen a few times. The chain employs TRBV6-4 and TRBJ1-4; D is undetermined. The CDR3 spans 12 residues. Deletions cut 9 bases from V and 5 bases from J, with 10 bases between. Germline V lookup: CDR1 MRHNA, CDR2 SNTAGT. This chain's CDR3 is CARLKANEKLFF. The CDR3 DNA follows: TGTGCCAGGTTGAAGGCAAATGAAAAACTGTTTTTT.

The CDR3 sequence is CASSGSPWVNEQFF. DNA for the CDR3: TGTGCCAGCAGTGGGTCCCCTTGGGTAAATGAGCAGTTCTTC. The chain is built from TRBV25-1 and TRBJ2-1; unclear D gene. V was pared by 4 bases and J by 7 bases, with 14 bases between. CDR3 length: 14 amino acids. Germline lookup yields CDR1 MGHDK and CDR2 SYGVNS.

CDR3 sequence: CATSRDRGGGTEAFF. The CDR3 DNA is TGTGCCACCAGCAGAGATCGGGGGGGCGGCACTGAAGCTTTCTTT. The chain joins TRBV15 to TRBJ1-1, with D possibly matching TRBD1 (6 bases). CDR3 size: 15 residues. V lost 0 bases to trimming and J lost 4 bases, with 12 bases between them. The germline gives CDR1 LNHNV, CDR2 YYDKDF (reference sequence).

This chain links TRBV6-6 with TRBJ2-1; possibly TRBD1 for D (6 bases). This CDR3 spans 15 amino acids. Trimming removed 5 bases from V and 1 base from J, with 12 bases in between. Germline lookup yields CDR1 MNHNY and CDR2 SVGAGI (reference sequence). The DNA of the CDR3 is TGTGCCAGCAGTCCCGGGACAAATTCCTACAATGAGCAGTTCTTC. Its translation is CASSPGTNSYNEQFF.

This chain joins TRBV9 and TRBJ2-1, with 7 bases aligning to TRBD2. Germline V gene data show CDR1 as SGDLS and CDR2 as YYNGEE. This CDR3 comprises 15 residues. Trimming took 0 bases from V and 8 from J; bases not matched to a gene: 8. CDR3 sequence: CASSVAGLAADEQFF. The CDR3, as DNA: TGTGCCAGCAGCGTAGCGGGCCTAGCGGCGGATGAGCAGTTCTTC. The full variable domain, rest sourced from reference TRBV9 and TRBJ2-1, is DSGVTQTPKHLITATGQRVTLRCSPRSGDLSVYWYQQSLDQGLQFLIQYYNGEERAKGNILERFSAQQFPDLHSELNLSSLELGDSALYFCASSVAGLAADEQFFGPGTRLTVL.

This clone turned up a few times. The V gene is TRBV4-1, the J gene TRBJ1-3, with D uncertain. Germline loops: CDR1 MGHRA, CDR2 YSYEKL. V lost 0 bases, J lost 7 bases, and 4 bases lay in between. CDR3 size: 12 residues. CDR3: CASSQDWNTIYF. CDR3 sequence (DNA): TGCGCCAGCAGCCAAGATTGGAACACCATATATTTT.

V usage is TRBV6-5 and J usage is TRBJ2-5; no firm D call. The CDR3 length is 13 residues. Per the germline V gene, CDR1 is MNHEY and CDR2 is SVGAGI. Trimming shortened V by 6 bases and J by 2 bases, and 10 bases separated the two germline ends. The CDR3 is CASSREWQETQYF. In DNA, the CDR3 is TGTGCCAGCAGCCGCGAGTGGCAAGAGACCCAGTACTTC.

This chain connects TRBV7-9 to TRBJ2-2; 12 bases are shared with TRBD2. This CDR3 region has 15 residues. The germline gives CDR1 SEHNR, CDR2 FQNEAQ (reference sequence). V dropped 5 bases and J dropped 5; count of bases not matched to a gene: 3. In DNA, the CDR3 is TGTGCCAGCAGCGCACTAGCGGGGGGTACCGGGGAGCTGTTTTTT. Residues: CASSALAGGTGELFF.

This chain uses TRBV6-5 with TRBJ2-7, with D maybe TRBD2 (5 bases). The CDR3 extends over 14 amino acids. CDR1 and CDR2 (germline): MNHEY, SVGAGI. The V gene lost 0 bases and the J gene lost 3 bases, with 9 bases spanning the gap. The CDR3, as DNA: TGTGCCAGCAGTTACTCACGGGATAGCTACGAGCAGTACTTC. This gives the protein CASSYSRDSYEQYF.

V and J are TRBV6-5 and TRBJ2-7; no clear D. The CDR3 is 12 amino acids. The V and J ends lost 8 bases and 7 bases respectively, with 15 bases between them. Germline V gene sequence: CDR1 MNHEY, CDR2 SVGAGI. CDR3: CASEPPTREQYF. CDR3 nucleotide sequence: TGTGCCAGCGAGCCCCCTACTCGGGAGCAGTACTTC.

The V and J genes are TRBV19 and TRBJ2-3, with 8 nucleotides matching TRBD2. Germline CDR1 and CDR2: LNHDA and SQIVND (reference sequence). Losses at the gene ends were 2 bases for V and 1 base for J; bases not matched to a gene: 2. The CDR3 sequence is 15 residues long. The CDR3 reads CASSIPAGGTDTQYF. In DNA, the CDR3 is TGTGCCAGTAGTATACCAGCGGGAGGCACAGATACGCAGTATTTT.

This clone was detected only a few times. This CDR3 is CASSTATGGNTIYF. The CDR3 DNA reads TGTGCCAGTAGTACAGCCACGGGAGGAAACACCATATATTTT. The V call is TRBV6-1, the J call TRBJ1-3; D unclear. Germline assignment: CDR1 MNHNS and CDR2 SASEGT. Deletions cut 9 bases from V and 4 bases from J, with 16 bases between. The CDR3 loop spans 14 amino acids.

The J gene is TRBJ1-1, the V gene TRBV7-6; maybe TRBD1 (5 bases). The CDR3 is 14 residues long. Germline V gene sequence: CDR1 SGHVS, CDR2 FNYEAQ. The V and J ends lost 1 base and 1 base respectively, with 7 bases between them. In DNA form, the CDR3 reads TGTGCCAGCAGCTTAGACCAGGGGAACACTGAAGCTTTCTTT. This sequence encodes CASSLDQGNTEAFF.

J is TRBJ2-2 and V is TRBV2; 12 bases line up with TRBD2. The CDR3 is 14 residues long. J gave up 5 bases and V 8 bases, and 3 bases lay outside the gene matches. Germline V gives CDR1 SNHLY, CDR2 FYNNEI. DNA of the CDR3: TGTGCCAGCCGGACTAGCGGGAAGACCGGGGAGCTGTTTTTT. This gives the protein CASRTSGKTGELFF.

This chain uses TRBV5-1 with TRBJ1-6; 9 bases line up with TRBD1. The J segment lost 1 base and the V segment lost 1 base, leaving 9 bases of the junction unmatched. Germline CDR1 SGHRS, CDR2 YFSETQ. The CDR3 totals 19 residues. This CDR3 reads CASSLWYRGLISYNSPLHF. CDR3 DNA sequence: TGCGCCAGCAGCTTGTGGTACAGGGGGCTTATATCCTATAATTCACCCCTCCACTTT. Filled out from reference TRBV5-1 and TRBJ1-6, the complete variable domain reads KAGVTQTPRYLIKTRGQQVTLSCSPISGHRSVSWYQQTPGQGLQFLFEYFSETQRNKGNFPGRFSGRQFSNSRSEMNVSTLELGDSALYLCASSLWYRGLISYNSPLHFGNGTRLTVT.

V gene TRBV6-1 combines with J gene TRBJ2-3; D is possibly TRBD2 (6 bases). There are 13 residues in the CDR3. Germline values: CDR1 MNHNS, CDR2 SASEGT. Trimming removed 9 bases from V and 2 bases from J, with 12 bases in between. The CDR3 DNA sequence: TGTGCCAGTACCGGGACTTACACAGATACGCAGTATTTT. Amino acid sequence: CASTGTYTDTQYF.